This TCR beta chain appears in the sequencing data of a study of identical twins. MiXCR, applied by TCRdb to the 5' RACE reads, yields one record per CDR3 protein. The sample records around 100,000 distinct CDR3 sequences, around 5.5% being singletons. Ten or more counts support this clonotype. Its target is unknown. The V gene's germline CDR1 is SGHRS and CDR2 YFSETQ. The CDR3 spans 15 residues. The V end lost 7 bases, the J end lost 0 bases, and 11 bases lay between the germline ends. General study findings and limits: Within cord blood, abundant beta clonotypes carried fewer insertions, but memory repertoires showed no such trend.

The chain carries TRBV5-1 and TRBJ2-6, with a possible D match to TRBD2 (6 bases). The sequence derives from a woman aged 45-65 years in good health. Sequenced sample: memory T cells sorted from blood. CDR3 DNA: TGCGCCAGCCAGGGACTGCTCTCTGGGGCCAACGTCCTGACTTTC. Translating it yields CASQGLLSGANVLTF.